This record covers a single T cell receptor (beta chain). No antigen is known for it. This sample is part of a study of T cell repertoires in cytomegalovirus infection. Trimming took 8 bases from V and 0 from J, leaving 16 bases between them. CDR1 is MNHEY, CDR2 SVGAGI, per germline. The CDR3 spans 15 residues. One entry per CDR3 protein, called by TCRdb with MiXCR from the reads. The top ten hold about an eighth of the sample, which has 650,000 to 850,000 distinct CDR3 sequences, approximately 32% seen once. The V and J genes are TRBV6-5 and TRBJ1-1; no clear D gene. This specimen was cultured CD8+ T cells from PBMCs, taken from culture after CMV antigen stimulation. This clonotype originated in a human donor in good health (CMV status not recorded). Some clones in this sample may be carry-over from other donors' samples. CDR3 protein: CASSGETYMNTEAFF. CDR3 DNA: TGTGCCAGCTCGGGCGAGACCTACATGAACACTGAAGCTTTCTTT.